Listed below are T cell receptor beta chains from one sample, sequenced in a study of blood T cell repertoires in COVID-19. The data were produced by immunoSEQ multiplex PCR, yet TCRdb's version contains in-frame clones alone and is incomplete. The repertoire holds over 200,000 clones, with more than 85% as singletons. Input material: peripheral blood. The receptors come from a person under 35 with COVID-19, enrolled during active disease. The CDR3 runs from the conserved cysteine through the conserved F or W. D genes are given only for firm matches. Size is omitted from some rows. Given values are once, few, many or a class for expanded clones.

J,V,size,D,CDR3,DNA
TRBJ2-5,TRBV3-1/TRBV3-2,once,-,CASSQVSVPLQETQYF,TGTGCCAGCAGCCAAGTGTCCGTCCCCCTTCAAGAGACCCAGTACTTC
TRBJ1-1,TRBV5-4,-,TRBD1,CASSLPTGLGAEAFF,TGTGCCAGCAGCCTACCGACAGGGCTCGGCGCTGAAGCTTTCTTT
TRBJ1-6,TRBV3-1/TRBV3-2,few,-,CASSQGRSSLHF,TGTGCCAGCAGCCAAGGGAGGTCATCCCTCCACTTT
TRBJ2-3,TRBV3-1/TRBV3-2,once,TRBD1,CASSLTGVDTQYF,TGTGCCAGCAGCCTAACAGGGGTAGATACGCAGTATTTT
TRBJ1-1,TRBV7-9,-,TRBD1,CASSYGQGMNTEAFF,TGTGCCAGCAGCTATGGACAGGGCATGAACACTGAAGCTTTCTTT
TRBJ2-5,TRBV24-1,-,TRBD1,CATSVRTGSGETQYF,TGTGCCACCAGTGTACGGACAGGGTCAGGAGAGACCCAGTACTTC
TRBJ2-3,TRBV4-3,-,TRBD2,CASSPLADTDTQYF,TGCGCCAGCTCTCCGCTAGCGGACACAGATACGCAGTATTTT
TRBJ1-5,TRBV6-5,-,-,CASSRGNQPQHF,TGTGCCAGCAGCAGGGGCAATCAGCCCCAGCATTTT
TRBJ2-3,TRBV2,-,-,CASSERSYHTDTQYF,TGTGCCAGCAGTGAACGCAGTTACCACACAGATACGCAGTATTTT
TRBJ1-6,TRBV6-2/TRBV6-3,-,TRBD1,CASSPRDRESPLHF,TGTGCCAGCAGCCCTCGGGACAGAGAATCACCCCTCCACTTT
TRBJ2-1,TRBV24-1,-,TRBD2,CATSTGLSGRSDEQFF,TGTGCCACCTCTACAGGACTAAGCGGGAGATCCGATGAGCAGTTCTTC